This is a list of T cell receptor beta chains from one sample in a study of blood T cell repertoires in COVID-19. Repertoires were generated with immunoSEQ multiplex PCR, while TCRdb's copy carries only in-frame clones and drops some. This sample yields 95,000 to 110,000 clones, of which 82% are seen a single time; 4.5% to 5.5% belongs to the top ten. What was sequenced was peripheral blood. The receptors stem from a man aged 60 to 75 with acute or convalescent COVID-19. The CDR3 runs from the conserved cysteine through the conserved F or W. The D gene is left open where the match is weak. Size is omitted from some rows. Given values are once, few, many or a class for expanded clones.

cdr3_aa,cdr3_nt,clone_size,d_call,v_call,j_call
CASGDRGVSYNEQFF,TGTGCCAGCGGTGACAGGGGCGTCTCCTACAATGAGCAGTTCTTC,-,TRBD1,TRBV6-1,TRBJ2-1
CASSTGTGDANTEAFF,TGTGCCAGCAGTACCGGGACAGGAGACGCGAACACTGAAGCTTTCTTT,-,TRBD1,TRBV6-2/TRBV6-3,TRBJ1-1
CASRPLRGTAPISF,TGTGCCAGCAGACCTCTTCGCGGGACAGCTCCCATATCCTTC,-,TRBD1,TRBV6-2/TRBV6-3,TRBJ1-2
CASSYSISGPYEQYF,TGTGCCAGCAGTTACTCTATTAGCGGCCCCTACGAGCAGTACTTC,-,-,TRBV6-5,TRBJ2-7
CASSALGQGVNEQFF,TGTGCCAGCAGCGCCCTAGGACAGGGGGTTAATGAGCAGTTCTTC,-,TRBD1,TRBV9,TRBJ2-1
CASKRTGANYGYTF,TGTGCCAGCAAGAGGACAGGTGCTAACTATGGCTACACCTTC,once,TRBD1,TRBV25-1,TRBJ1-2
CASSTRTGDTYNEQFF,TGCGCCAGCAGCACCCGGACAGGGGATACTTACAATGAGCAGTTCTTC,-,TRBD1,TRBV5-1,TRBJ2-1
CASSATGRTIQETQYF,TGTGCCAGCAGCGCCACAGGGAGAACCATTCAAGAGACCCAGTACTTC,-,-,TRBV9,TRBJ2-5
CASTRNSNQPQHF,TGTGCCAGTACCAGGAATAGCAATCAGCCCCAGCATTTT,-,-,TRBV19,TRBJ1-5
CATSDLPTTLTAPDRGGTEAFF,TGTGCCACCAGTGATTTGCCCACGACACTGACCGCCCCCGACAGGGGTGGAACTGAAGCTTTCTTT,few,TRBD1,TRBV24-1,TRBJ1-1
CASSSLAGSYNEQFF,TGCGCCAGCAGCTCCCTAGCGGGTTCCTACAATGAGCAGTTCTTC,-,TRBD2,TRBV5-1,TRBJ2-1
CSVHRRQGVEAFF,TGCAGCGTCCACCGGAGACAGGGAGTAGAAGCTTTCTTT,-,TRBD1,TRBV29-1,TRBJ1-1
CASSQATALTEKLFF,TGTGCCAGCAGCCAGGCGACAGCATTGACAGAAAAACTGTTTTTT,-,-,TRBV3-1/TRBV3-2,TRBJ1-4
CASSPPTGEYYEQYF,TGTGCCAGCTCACCACCGACAGGTGAATACTACGAGCAGTACTTC,-,-,TRBV18,TRBJ2-7
CASSLNTGEQETQYF,TGTGCCAGCAGCTTAAACACGGGAGAGCAAGAGACCCAGTACTTC,-,-,TRBV11-2,TRBJ2-5
CASSYSGGSGYGYTF,TGTGCCAGCAGTTACTCGGGAGGGTCCGGCTATGGCTACACCTTC,few,-,TRBV6-5,TRBJ1-2
CATSSYGNEQFF,TGTGCCACCAGCAGCTACGGTAATGAGCAGTTCTTC,-,-,TRBV15,TRBJ2-1
CASRSDRGDYTF,TGTGCCAGCCGCTCGGACAGGGGTGACTACACCTTC,-,TRBD1,TRBV25-1,TRBJ1-2
CSVHRVETQYF,TGCAGTGTTCACAGGGTAGAGACCCAGTACTTC,-,-,TRBV20-1,TRBJ2-5
CAKIPGHTEAFF,TGTGCCAAAATCCCAGGCCACACTGAAGCTTTCTTT,-,-,TRBV21-1,TRBJ1-1
CASSPDRGKPQHF,TGTGCCAGCTCACCAGACAGGGGTAAGCCCCAGCATTTT,-,TRBD1,TRBV18,TRBJ1-5
CASSGRGDSNQPQHF,TGTGCCAGCAGCGGGAGGGGGGACAGCAATCAGCCCCAGCATTTT,-,-,TRBV27,TRBJ1-5
CASRFPSAGVDEQFF,TGTGCAAGTCGCTTCCCCTCGGCGGGGGTCGATGAGCAGTTCTTC,-,-,TRBV12-2,TRBJ2-1
CASSFGRTDTQYF,TGTGCCAGCAGCTTTGGGAGGACAGATACGCAGTATTTT,-,-,TRBV7-9,TRBJ2-3
CASSLVSLAEVKPGYTF,TGTGCCAGCAGCTTAGTAAGTTTAGCAGAAGTGAAGCCTGGCTACACCTTC,-,-,TRBV7-2,TRBJ1-2
CASSPDRARSGETQYF,TGTGCCAGCTCACCGGACAGGGCCAGGAGTGGAGAGACCCAGTACTTC,-,TRBD1,TRBV18,TRBJ2-5
CASSFAPGGGNQPQHF,TGTGCCAGCAGTTTTGCCCCCGGGGGTGGCAATCAGCCCCAGCATTTT,-,-,TRBV27,TRBJ1-5
CASSSRGSRADMSQHF,TGTGCCAGCAGTTCTAGGGGGTCCAGGGCCGATATGTCCCAGCATTTT,-,-,TRBV28,TRBJ1-5
CASSLSPVHEQYF,TGTGCCAGCAGCTTATCTCCAGTCCACGAGCAGTACTTC,-,-,TRBV11-2,TRBJ2-7
CASSAPGGLSEQFF,TGTGCCAGCAGTGCCCCGGGGGGACTTAGTGAGCAGTTCTTC,-,TRBD2,TRBV28,TRBJ2-1
CASSSGQPAVPQHF,TGTGCCAGCAGTTCTGGACAGCCGGCGGTGCCCCAGCATTTT,-,-,TRBV6-5,TRBJ1-5
CASSLAGTSFSPLHF,TGCGCCAGCAGCTTGGCCGGGACATCCTTTTCACCCCTCCACTTT,-,-,TRBV5-1,TRBJ1-6
CASSAGNGGGAGSTDTQYF,TGCGCCAGCAGCGCTGGGAATGGCGGGGGGGCAGGGAGCACAGATACGCAGTATTTT,-,TRBD2,TRBV5-1,TRBJ2-3
CASSVDPNSYEQYF,TGTGCCAGCAGCGTAGATCCAAACTCCTACGAGCAGTACTTC,-,-,TRBV9,TRBJ2-7
CSVQTLGDTIYF,TGCAGCGTGCAGACCCTTGGAGACACCATATATTTT,-,-,TRBV29-1,TRBJ1-3
CASSYSGTGGNQPQHF,TGTGCCAGCAGTTACTCCGGCACAGGGGGAAATCAGCCCCAGCATTTT,-,TRBD1,TRBV6-5,TRBJ1-5